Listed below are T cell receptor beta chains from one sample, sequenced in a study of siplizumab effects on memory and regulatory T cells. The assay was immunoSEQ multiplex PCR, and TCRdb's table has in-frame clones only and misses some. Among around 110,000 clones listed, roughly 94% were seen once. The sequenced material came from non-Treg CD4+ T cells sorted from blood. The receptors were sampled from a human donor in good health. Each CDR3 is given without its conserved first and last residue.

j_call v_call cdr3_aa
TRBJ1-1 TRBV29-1 SVGQGDTEAF
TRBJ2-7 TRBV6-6 ASSIADASSYEQY
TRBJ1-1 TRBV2 ASRGVRNTEAF
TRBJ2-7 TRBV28 ASSLSGSSYEQY
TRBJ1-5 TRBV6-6 ASSLGPRGSQPQH
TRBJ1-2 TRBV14 ASSQAKDYGYT
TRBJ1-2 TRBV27 ASSFWGNYGYT
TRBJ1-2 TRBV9 ASSVTEDYGYT
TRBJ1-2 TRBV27 ASSRTGSDYGYT
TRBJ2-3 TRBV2 ASTAEVVSTDTQY
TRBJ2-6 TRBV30 AWNMGPGANVLT
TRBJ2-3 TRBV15 ATSRRTSGGGTDTQY
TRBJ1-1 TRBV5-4 ASSSPGDTEAF
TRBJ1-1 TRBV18 ASSPRGANTEAF
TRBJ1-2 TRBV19 ASSVSGATNYGYT
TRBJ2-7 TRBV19 ASSIAGFYEQY